The 21 T cell receptor beta chains reported below all come from one sample, sequenced in a study of shared clonotypes between healthy human individuals. Assay used: immunoSEQ multiplex PCR; TCRdb lists only in-frame clones, some missing. Of 550,000 to 650,000 clones in the sample, about 96% were seen once. The naive CD8 subset, CD45RO-negative cells positively selected for CCR7, excluded terminally differentiated effector memory CD45RA+ cells. Sequencing was done on a sample of naive CD8+ T cells sorted from blood. These receptors all stem from a woman in her 30s in good health.

In its sample, this clone was seen once. The rearrangement joins TRBV7-6 to TRBJ2-7; D is undetermined. CDR1 SGHVS and CDR2 FNYEAQ come from the germline V gene. The CDR3 extends over 13 amino acids. V was cut by 10 bases and J by 5 bases, with 18 bases left in between. CDR3 sequence (DNA): TGTGCCACCTCATCCGGTGCTGGCGACGAGCAGTACTTC. Translating gives CATSSGAGDEQYF.

The chain is built from TRBV7-8 and TRBJ2-1, with 8 bases aligning to TRBD1. The germline gives CDR1 SGHVS, CDR2 FQNEAQ. CDR3 size: 16 residues. Trimming cost V 5 bases and J 1 base; bases outside gene matches: 7. The CDR3 bases are TGTGCCAGCAGCCCACAGCGGACAGGGTCCTACAATGAGCAGTTCTTC. It codes for CASSPQRTGSYNEQFF.

The rearrangement joins TRBV7-9 to TRBJ2-3; 11 bases match TRBD1. Germline V gene lookup returns CDR1 SEHNR and CDR2 FQNEAQ (reference sequence). CDR3 length: 19 amino acids. V lost 6 bases to trimming and J lost 0 bases; unmatched junction nucleotides: 14. Here the CDR3 reads CASSSRGQGARYSTDTQYF. The DNA of the CDR3 is TGTGCCAGCAGTTCTCGCGGACAGGGGGCCCGTTATAGCACAGATACGCAGTATTTT.

This clone was seen once. The chain links TRBV27 to TRBJ1-6; 9 bases fit TRBD1. V was clipped by 5 bases and J by 8 bases; unmatched bases: 4. The CDR3 loop spans 14 amino acids. Germline V gene lookup returns CDR1 MNHEY and CDR2 SMNVEV (reference sequence). CDR3 residues: CASSKGQGYSPLHF. CDR3 coding DNA: TGTGCCAGCAGTAAAGGACAGGGGTATTCACCCCTCCACTTT.

The chain joins TRBV28 to TRBJ2-7, with no clear D. This CDR3 is built from 14 residues. V lost 3 bases and J lost 7, with 16 bases in between. The germline V gene has CDR1 MDHEN and CDR2 SYDVKM. CDR3 in DNA: TGTGCCAGCAGTTTCTTCTCCCAGTACGGGGAGCAGTACTTC. Amino acids: CASSFFSQYGEQYF.

The rearrangement uses TRBV5-8 and TRBJ2-2; 14 nucleotides align to TRBD2. From germline, CDR1 is SGHTS and CDR2 YDEGEE. The V gene end was trimmed by 4 bases and the J gene end by 5 bases; junction bases not matched to a gene: 7. CDR3 length: 17 amino acids. CDR3 amino acids: CASSRGLAGVGTGELFF. CDR3 nucleotide sequence: TGTGCCAGCAGCCGGGGACTAGCGGGAGTCGGGACCGGGGAGCTGTTTTTT.

This sequence joins TRBV5-1 and TRBJ1-4; 7 positions agree with TRBD1. There are 17 residues in the CDR3. J lost 8 bases, V lost 3 bases, and 16 bases had no gene match. CDR1 is SGHRS, CDR2 YFSETQ, per germline. The CDR3 region is CASSSLYEQGTSEKLFF. CDR3 bases: TGCGCCAGCAGCTCCCTATACGAACAGGGGACTTCCGAAAAACTGTTTTTT.

V usage is TRBV28 and J usage is TRBJ2-3; TRBD1 agrees at 7 bases. CDR3 size: 16 residues. Germline assignment: CDR1 MDHEN and CDR2 SYDVKM. V shed 5 bases and J 0 bases; nucleotides not matched to a gene: 8. The DNA for the CDR3 is TGTGCCAGCAGTCCTTCCGGGACAGCTAGCACAGATACGCAGTATTTT. Amino acids: CASSPSGTASTDTQYF.

The rearrangement links TRBV7-9 to TRBJ1-1; 7 bases match TRBD1. This CDR3 is built from 14 residues. Germline-derived CDR1 and CDR2 are SEHNR and FQNEAQ (reference sequence). Trimming removed 11 bases from V and 0 bases from J; junction bases left unmatched: 9. CDR3 coding DNA: TGTGCCGGTCGGACAGGACGCATGAACACTGAAGCTTTCTTT. Its translation is CAGRTGRMNTEAFF.

This rearrangement joins TRBV27 to TRBJ1-1; D is ambiguous. The length of the CDR3 is 13 residues. Trimming cost V 3 bases and J 4 bases, with 9 bases left between them. Germline V gives CDR1 MNHEY, CDR2 SMNVEV (reference sequence). The CDR3 DNA is TGTGCCAGCAGTTTTAGGTTGAGCACTGAAGCTTTCTTT. Its translation is CASSFRLSTEAFF.

The V and J genes are TRBV9 and TRBJ2-5; D is unresolved. V dropped 5 bases and J dropped 4 bases, with 9 bases sitting between them. This CDR3 region has 12 residues. Germline loops: CDR1 SGDLS, CDR2 YYNGEE. CDR3 in DNA: TGTGCCAGCAGTGGGATGGGAGAGACCCAGTACTTC. As protein: CASSGMGETQYF.

The chain uses TRBV27 and TRBJ1-1; 8 nucleotides match TRBD1. Germline CDR1 reads MNHEY; CDR2 reads SMNVEV (reference sequence). The trim removed 3 bases at V and 4 bases at J, leaving 4 bases unmatched. The CDR3 is 14 residues long. CDR3: CASSFQGARTEAFF. CDR3 DNA: TGTGCCAGCAGTTTCCAGGGGGCGCGCACTGAAGCTTTCTTT.

The CDR3: CASSVEFETSGDNEQFF. CDR3 DNA sequence: TGTGCCAGCAGCGTAGAATTTGAGACTAGCGGAGACAATGAGCAGTTCTTC. The chain combines TRBV9 with TRBJ2-1, with 9 bases matching TRBD2. CDR1 and CDR2 (germline): SGDLS, YYNGEE. CDR3 length equals 17 residues. V was clipped by 0 bases and J by 5 bases; unmatched bases: 9.

The chain joins TRBV28 to TRBJ2-3; D is uncertain. V was clipped by 3 bases and J by 0 bases, with 10 bases between them. The CDR3 contains 15 residues. The germline V gene encodes CDR1 MDHEN and CDR2 SYDVKM. The CDR3 sequence: CASSFVGGSTDTQYF. The CDR3 region has the DNA TGTGCCAGCAGTTTTGTCGGTGGGAGCACAGATACGCAGTATTTT.

This chain links TRBV30 with TRBJ1-1, with a tentative D call TRBD1 (5 bases). The CDR3 spans 14 residues. The germline CDR1 and CDR2 sequences are GTSNPN and SVGIG (reference sequence). The germline V and J ends were trimmed by 3 bases and 8 bases, with 19 bases remaining between them. The CDR3 sequence is CAWSGGGVATEAFF. DNA of the CDR3: TGTGCCTGGAGCGGGGGAGGGGTGGCCACGGAAGCTTTCTTT.

The CDR3 spells CASSVRDYDNEQFF. CDR3 nucleotides: TGTGCCAGCAGCGTCCGGGACTACGACAATGAGCAGTTCTTC. The chain recombines TRBV9 with TRBJ2-1; 7 bases are shared with TRBD2. From germline, CDR1 is SGDLS and CDR2 YYNGEE. J was trimmed by 5 bases and V by 2 bases; bases with no gene match: 4. This CDR3 spans 14 amino acids.

The chain recombines TRBV7-8 with TRBJ2-7; D is undetermined. The CDR3 loop spans 14 amino acids. V lost 2 bases and J 2 bases, leaving 10 bases between the germline ends. CDR1 and CDR2 from the germline V gene are SGHVS and FQNEAQ. This CDR3 reads CASSLSPMAYEQYF. Written as DNA, the CDR3 is TGTGCCAGCAGCTTATCTCCTATGGCCTACGAGCAGTACTTC.

As to this clone: In the same sample, other DNA sequences code for this CDR3. The J gene is TRBJ1-1, the V gene TRBV27, with D possibly TRBD1 on 5 matching bases. CDR3 length: 14 amino acids. The germline V and J ends were trimmed by 3 bases and 1 base, with 9 bases remaining between them. Germline V gives CDR1 MNHEY, CDR2 SMNVEV (reference sequence). The CDR3 protein is CASSLVGANTEAFF. The DNA of the CDR3 is TGTGCCAGCAGTTTGGTCGGGGCGAACACTGAAGCTTTCTTT.

The chain carries TRBV2 and TRBJ1-4, with a tentative D call TRBD1 (6 bases). Per germline, CDR1 SNHLY and CDR2 FYNNEI. This CDR3 is built from 12 residues. V lost 11 bases and J 3 bases, leaving 10 bases between the germline ends. The CDR3 region is CAYEGANEKLFF. In nucleotides, the CDR3 is TGTGCCTACGAGGGGGCTAATGAAAAACTGTTTTTT.

The V call is TRBV11-2, the J call TRBJ2-1, with 9 bases identical to TRBD2. Germline lookup yields CDR1 SGHAT and CDR2 FQNNGV. V was pared by 2 bases and J by 2 bases, with 1 base of the junction left unmatched. This CDR3 contains 15 residues. The CDR3 DNA is TGTGCCAGCAGCTTAATAGCGGGAGCCTACAATGAGCAGTTCTTC. This translates into CASSLIAGAYNEQFF. The whole variable domain, filled in from reference TRBV11-2 and TRBJ2-1, reads EAGVAQSPRYKIIEKRQSVAFWCNPISGHATLYWYQQILGQGPKLLIQFQNNGVVDDSQLPKDRFSAERLKGVDSTLKIQPAKLEDSAVYLCASSLIAGAYNEQFFGPGTRLTVL.

The chain recombines TRBV29-1 with TRBJ1-5; no reliable D call. The germline V gene encodes CDR1 SQVTM and CDR2 ANQGSEA. The CDR3 spans 13 residues. V lost 3 bases and J 0 bases, leaving 6 bases between the germline ends. CDR3 nucleotides: TGCAGCGTTGAGACAAGTAGCAATCAGCCCCAGCATTTT. Protein: CSVETSSNQPQHF.